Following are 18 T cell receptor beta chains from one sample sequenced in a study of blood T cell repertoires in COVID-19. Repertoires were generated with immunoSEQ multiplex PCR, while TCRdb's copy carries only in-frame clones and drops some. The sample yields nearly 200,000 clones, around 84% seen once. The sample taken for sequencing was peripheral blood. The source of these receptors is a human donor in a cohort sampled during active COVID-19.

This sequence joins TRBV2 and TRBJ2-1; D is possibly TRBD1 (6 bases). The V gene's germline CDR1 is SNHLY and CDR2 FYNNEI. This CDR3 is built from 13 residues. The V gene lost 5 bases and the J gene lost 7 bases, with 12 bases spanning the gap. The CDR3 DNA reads TGTGCCAGCAGTATGACAGGTGGGAATGAGCAGTTCTTC. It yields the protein CASSMTGGNEQFF.

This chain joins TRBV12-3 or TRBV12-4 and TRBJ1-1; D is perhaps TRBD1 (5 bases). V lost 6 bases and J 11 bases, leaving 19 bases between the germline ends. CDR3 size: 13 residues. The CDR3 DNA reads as TGTGCCAGCAGCACACGCCAGGGTGTGGCCGCTTTCTTT. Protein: CASSTRQGVAAFF.

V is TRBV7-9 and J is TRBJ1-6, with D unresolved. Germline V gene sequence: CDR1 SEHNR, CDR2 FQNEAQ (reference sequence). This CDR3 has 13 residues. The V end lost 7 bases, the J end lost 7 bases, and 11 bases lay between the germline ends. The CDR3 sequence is CASTASWNSPLHF. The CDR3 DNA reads TGTGCCAGCACCGCGAGTTGGAATTCACCCCTCCACTTT.

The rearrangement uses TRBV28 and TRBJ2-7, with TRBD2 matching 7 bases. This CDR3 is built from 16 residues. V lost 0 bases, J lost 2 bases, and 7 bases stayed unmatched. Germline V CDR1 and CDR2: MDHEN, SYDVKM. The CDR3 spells CASSLWSSGEPYEQYF. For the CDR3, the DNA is TGTGCCAGCAGTTTATGGTCCAGCGGGGAACCCTACGAGCAGTACTTC.

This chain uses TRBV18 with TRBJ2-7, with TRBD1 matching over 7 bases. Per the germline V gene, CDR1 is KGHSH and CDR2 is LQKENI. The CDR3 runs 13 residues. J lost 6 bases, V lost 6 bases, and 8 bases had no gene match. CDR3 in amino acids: CASSEIQGSEQYV. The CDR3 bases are TGTGCCAGCTCCGAAATACAGGGGAGCGAGCAGTACGTC.

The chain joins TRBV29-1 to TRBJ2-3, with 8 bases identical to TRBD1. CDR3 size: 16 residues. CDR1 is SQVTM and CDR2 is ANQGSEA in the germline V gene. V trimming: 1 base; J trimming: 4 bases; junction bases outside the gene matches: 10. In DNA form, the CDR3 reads TGCAGCGTTGAAGGGACAGGGAAAGGCTCCCCAGATACGCAGTATTTT. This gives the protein CSVEGTGKGSPDTQYF.

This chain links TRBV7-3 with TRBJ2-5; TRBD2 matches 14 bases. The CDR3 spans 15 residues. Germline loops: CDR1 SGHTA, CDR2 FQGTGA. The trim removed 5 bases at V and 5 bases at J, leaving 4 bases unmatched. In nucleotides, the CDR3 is TGTGCCAGCAGCCAAGGACTAGCGGGAGGCGAGACCCAGTACTTC. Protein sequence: CASSQGLAGGETQYF.

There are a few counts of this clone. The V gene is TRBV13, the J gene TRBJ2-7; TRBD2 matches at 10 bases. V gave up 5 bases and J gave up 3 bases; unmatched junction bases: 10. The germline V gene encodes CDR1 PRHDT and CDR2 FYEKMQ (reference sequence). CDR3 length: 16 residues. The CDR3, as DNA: TGTGCCAGCAGCCCACGCGGAACTAGCGGGATCTACGAGCAGTACTTC. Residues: CASSPRGTSGIYEQYF.

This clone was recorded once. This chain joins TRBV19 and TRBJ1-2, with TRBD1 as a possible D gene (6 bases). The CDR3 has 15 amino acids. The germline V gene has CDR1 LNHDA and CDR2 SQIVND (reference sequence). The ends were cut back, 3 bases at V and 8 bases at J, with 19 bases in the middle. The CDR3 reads CASSMGAGAARGYTF. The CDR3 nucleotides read TGTGCCAGTAGTATGGGAGCGGGGGCCGCGCGGGGCTACACCTTC.

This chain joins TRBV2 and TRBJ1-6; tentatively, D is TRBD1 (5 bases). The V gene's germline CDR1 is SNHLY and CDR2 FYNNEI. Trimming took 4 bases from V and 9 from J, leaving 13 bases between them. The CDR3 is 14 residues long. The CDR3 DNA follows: TGTGCCAGCAGTGTCGCGGGGGTAGGTTCACCCCTCCACTTT. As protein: CASSVAGVGSPLHF.

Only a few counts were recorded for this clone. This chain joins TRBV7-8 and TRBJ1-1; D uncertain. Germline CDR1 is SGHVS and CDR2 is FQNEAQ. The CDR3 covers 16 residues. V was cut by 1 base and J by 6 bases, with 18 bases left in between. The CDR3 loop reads CASSLVSDIPPPEAFF. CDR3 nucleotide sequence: TGTGCCAGCAGCTTAGTGTCAGATATACCCCCCCCTGAAGCTTTCTTT. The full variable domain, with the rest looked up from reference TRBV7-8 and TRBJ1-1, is GAGVSQSPRYKVAKRGQDVALRCDPISGHVSLFWYQQALGQGPEFLTYFQNEAQLDKSGLPSDRFFAERPEGSVSTLKIQRTQQEDSAVYLCASSLVSDIPPPEAFFGQGTRLTVV.

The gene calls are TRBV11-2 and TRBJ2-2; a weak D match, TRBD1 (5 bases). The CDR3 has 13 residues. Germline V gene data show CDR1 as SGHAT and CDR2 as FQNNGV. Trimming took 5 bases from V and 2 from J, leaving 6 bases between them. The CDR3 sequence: CASSDRNTGELFF. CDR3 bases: TGTGCCAGCAGCGACAGAAACACCGGGGAGCTGTTTTTT.

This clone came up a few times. This chain's CDR3 is CATSDPGFGQPQHF. The DNA for the CDR3 is TGTGCCACCAGTGATCCAGGGTTCGGACAGCCCCAGCATTTT. V gene TRBV24-1 combines with J gene TRBJ1-5; D may be TRBD1 (5 bases). Germline CDR1 KGHDR, CDR2 SFDVKD. The V and J ends lost 3 bases and 7 bases respectively, with 12 bases between them. The CDR3 has 14 residues.

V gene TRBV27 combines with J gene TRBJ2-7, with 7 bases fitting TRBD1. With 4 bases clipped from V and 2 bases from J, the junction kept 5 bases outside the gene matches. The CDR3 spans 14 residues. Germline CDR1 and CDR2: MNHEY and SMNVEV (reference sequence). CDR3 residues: CASSSTGIAYEQYF. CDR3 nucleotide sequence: TGTGCCAGCAGTTCGACAGGGATAGCCTACGAGCAGTACTTC.

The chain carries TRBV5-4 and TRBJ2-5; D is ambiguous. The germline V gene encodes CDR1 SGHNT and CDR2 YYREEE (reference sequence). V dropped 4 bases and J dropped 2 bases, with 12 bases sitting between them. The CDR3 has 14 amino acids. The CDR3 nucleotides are TGTGCCAGCAGCCAAGGTCGGGTACAAGAGACCCAGTACTTC. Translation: CASSQGRVQETQYF.

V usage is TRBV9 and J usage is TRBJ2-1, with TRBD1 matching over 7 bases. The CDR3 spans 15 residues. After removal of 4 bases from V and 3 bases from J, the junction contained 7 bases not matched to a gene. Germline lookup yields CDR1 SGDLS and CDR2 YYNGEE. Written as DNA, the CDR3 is TGTGCCAGCAGCCCCCGGGACAGATACTACAATGAGCAGTTCTTC. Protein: CASSPRDRYYNEQFF. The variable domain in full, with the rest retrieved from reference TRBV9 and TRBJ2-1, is DSGVTQTPKHLITATGQRVTLRCSPRSGDLSVYWYQQSLDQGLQFLIQYYNGEERAKGNILERFSAQQFPDLHSELNLSSLELGDSALYFCASSPRDRYYNEQFFGPGTRLTVL.

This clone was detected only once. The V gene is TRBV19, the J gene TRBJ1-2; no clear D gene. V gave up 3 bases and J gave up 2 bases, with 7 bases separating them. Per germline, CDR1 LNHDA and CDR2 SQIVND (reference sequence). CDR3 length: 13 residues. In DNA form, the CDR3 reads TGTGCCAGTAGTATCGTCCTCAACTATGGCTACACCTTC. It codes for CASSIVLNYGYTF.

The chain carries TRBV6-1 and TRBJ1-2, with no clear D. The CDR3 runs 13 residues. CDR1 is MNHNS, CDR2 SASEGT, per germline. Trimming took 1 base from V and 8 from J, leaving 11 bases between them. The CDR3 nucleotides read TGTGCCAGCAGTGAAGAGGATTGGAGGGGCTACACCTTC. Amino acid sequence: CASSEEDWRGYTF.